This passage covers 13 T cell receptor beta chains from one sample sequenced in a study of blood T cells in healthy people across ages. A second PCR of about 6 to 11 cycles used a sample-barcoded 5' primer and a J-beta primer mix. MiXCR was run by TCRdb on the 5' RACE reads, yielding one entry per CDR3 protein. This repertoire shows roughly 2 million distinct CDR3 sequences, around 50% found once; its top ten account for roughly 2%. What was sequenced was blood. Receptor source: a woman aged 40 to 50 in good health.

This chain connects TRBV6-2 or TRBV6-3 to TRBJ2-3; 9 bases are shared with TRBD2. The CDR3 length is 18 residues. Germline V CDR1 and CDR2: MNHEY, SVGEGT. Trimming cost V 5 bases and J 5 bases; bases outside gene matches: 17. Written as DNA, the CDR3 is TGTGCCAGCAGTGTCATACCGGCCGGGACTAGCTCTATAGATACGCAGTATTTT. Protein: CASSVIPAGTSSIDTQYF.

This clonotype came up once. CDR3 in DNA: TGTGCCAGCAGCTTTAGCGGGGGTTTCGATGAGCAGTACTTC. This sequence encodes CASSFSGGFDEQYF. The V gene is TRBV7-2, the J gene TRBJ2-1, with 9 bases aligning to TRBD2. The end of the DNA fits TRBJ2-7 better, so the J call may be wrong. The CDR3 has 14 amino acids. From germline, CDR1 is SGHTA and CDR2 FQGNSA.

The table lists this clonotype with a few counts. The rearrangement links TRBV6-5 to TRBJ2-1, with TRBD2 matching over 13 bases. The length of the CDR3 is 16 residues. Germline values: CDR1 MNHEY, CDR2 SVGAGI. The junction had 9 bases not matched to a gene; V was cut back by 6 bases and J by 7 bases. The CDR3, as DNA: TGTGCCAGCAGAGGACTAGCGGGGGATCGATCGAATGAGCAGTTCTTC. This sequence encodes CASRGLAGDRSNEQFF.

This clonotype was counted between two and nine times. The J gene is TRBJ2-3, the V gene TRBV20-1; 7 nucleotides align to TRBD2. Looked up from germline, CDR1 is DFQATT and CDR2 is SNEGSKA (reference sequence). There are 15 residues in the CDR3. DNA for the CDR3: TGCAGCAAAAGAGGGCGGGGGAGTAGCACAGATACGCAGTATTTT. Translation gives CSKRGRGSSTDTQYF.

This clonotype was observed a handful of times. The chain uses TRBV7-2 and TRBJ2-1; D tentatively fits TRBD1 or TRBD2 (5 bases each). CDR1 and CDR2 (germline): SGHTA, FQGNSA. This CDR3 is built from 16 residues. With 5 bases removed from V and 0 bases from J, the gap between germline ends came to 14 bases. In nucleotides, the CDR3 is TGTGCCAGCAGCCGTAGGGGAGTGGTCTCCTACAATGAGCAGTTCTTC. Encoded protein: CASSRRGVVSYNEQFF.

This clonotype was counted only a few times. The rearrangement joins TRBV24-1 to TRBJ2-5, with a possible D match to TRBD1 (6 bases). Deletions cut 5 bases from V and 4 bases from J, with 13 bases between. The germline V gene encodes CDR1 KGHDR and CDR2 SFDVKD. CDR3 length: 14 amino acids. The CDR3 spells CATSGRQETETQYF. CDR3 bases: TGTGCCACCAGTGGGAGACAGGAGACAGAGACCCAGTACTTC.

This clonotype was seen only a few times. The rearrangement links TRBV20-1 to TRBJ2-1, with D possibly being TRBD2 (7 bases). CDR3 size: 15 residues. Trimming removed 3 bases from V and 0 bases from J, with 12 bases in between. CDR1 is DFQATT and CDR2 is SNEGSKA in the germline V gene (reference sequence). The CDR3 region is CSARGGGPSYNEQFF. DNA of the CDR3: TGCAGTGCTAGGGGCGGGGGCCCCTCCTACAATGAGCAGTTCTTC.

The sample holds a few counts of this clonotype. This chain uses TRBV6-1 with TRBJ2-1, with 12 positions matching TRBD2. The CDR3 consists of 17 residues. Germline CDR1 and CDR2: MNHNS and SASEGT. Unmatched junction bases numbered 5, after V lost 2 bases and J lost 3 bases. The CDR3 is CASSESLAGGNYNEQFF. The DNA of the CDR3 is TGTGCCAGCAGTGAATCCCTAGCGGGGGGGAACTACAATGAGCAGTTCTTC.

The gene calls are TRBV28 and TRBJ2-5, with 9 bases lining up with TRBD2. The CDR3 spans 18 residues. The germline CDR1 and CDR2 sequences are MDHEN and SYDVKM. The junction had 11 bases not matched to a gene; V was cut back by 2 bases and J by 1 base. CDR3 DNA: TGTGCCAGCAGTTTAGAATCAGCGGGGGGATCTCCCCAAGAGACCCAGTACTTC. This gives the protein CASSLESAGGSPQETQYF.

The table lists this clonotype with a few counts. The CDR3 DNA sequence: TGTGCCAGCAGCGTCTCAACGGGGGGAGGAGATACGCAGTATTTT. The encoded protein is CASSVSTGGGDTQYF. The chain links TRBV9 to TRBJ2-3; 7 nucleotides match TRBD2. The CDR3 is made up of 15 amino acids. CDR1 and CDR2 (germline): SGDLS, YYNGEE. V shed 2 bases and J 5 bases; nucleotides not matched to a gene: 8.

This rearrangement joins TRBV18 to TRBJ2-1; no clear D. V lost 8 bases and J 1 base, leaving 12 bases between the germline ends. Germline V gives CDR1 KGHSH, CDR2 LQKENI. The CDR3 totals 14 residues. The CDR3 is CASVPQSSYNEQFF. CDR3 in DNA: TGTGCCAGCGTCCCACAGAGTTCCTACAATGAGCAGTTCTTC.

The chain uses TRBV20-1 and TRBJ2-5; TRBD2 agrees at 12 bases. This CDR3 spans 15 amino acids. In germline, CDR1 is DFQATT, CDR2 SNEGSKA (reference sequence). V trimming: 7 bases; J trimming: 6 bases; junction bases outside the gene matches: 12. CDR3 residues: CSVLRASGGGKTQYF. CDR3 coding DNA: TGCAGTGTCCTCCGGGCTAGCGGGGGGGGGAAGACCCAGTACTTC.

This clonotype was recorded a few times. The V gene is TRBV3-1, the J gene TRBJ2-3, with 10 bases matching TRBD2. The CDR3 spans 19 residues. Germline assignment: CDR1 LGHDT and CDR2 YNNKEL (reference sequence). V gave up 0 bases and J gave up 2 bases; unmatched junction bases: 11. In DNA, the CDR3 is TGTGCCAGCAGCCAAGACGTAGCGGGGGGCGGAAGAAACACAGATACGCAGTATTTT. Its protein product is CASSQDVAGGGRNTDTQYF.